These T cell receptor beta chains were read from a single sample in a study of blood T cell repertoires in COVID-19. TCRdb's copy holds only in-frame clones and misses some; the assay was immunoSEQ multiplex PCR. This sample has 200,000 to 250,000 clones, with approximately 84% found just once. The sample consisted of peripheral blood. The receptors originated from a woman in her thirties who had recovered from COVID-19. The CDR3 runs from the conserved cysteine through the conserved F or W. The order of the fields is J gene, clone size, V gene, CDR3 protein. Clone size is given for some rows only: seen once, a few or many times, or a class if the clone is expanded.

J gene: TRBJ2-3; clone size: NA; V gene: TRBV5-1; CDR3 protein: CASSFGGPTDTQYF
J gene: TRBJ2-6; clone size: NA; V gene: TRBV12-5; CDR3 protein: CASGLVVGDGANVLTF
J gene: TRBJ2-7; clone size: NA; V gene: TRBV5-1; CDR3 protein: CASSLVAEASGEQYF
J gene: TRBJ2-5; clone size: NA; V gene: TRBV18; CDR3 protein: CASSPPGLAGEETQYF
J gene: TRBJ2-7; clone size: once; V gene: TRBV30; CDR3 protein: CAWSGRGYLYEQYF
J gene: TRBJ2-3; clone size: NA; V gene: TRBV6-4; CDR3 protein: CASSRSRADTQYF
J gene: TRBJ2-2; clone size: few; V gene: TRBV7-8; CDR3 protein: CASSLARLAMTGELFF
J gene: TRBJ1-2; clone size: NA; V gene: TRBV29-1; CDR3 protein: CSVEQGTYGYTF
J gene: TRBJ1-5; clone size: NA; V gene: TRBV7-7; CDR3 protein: CASSLDRDQPQHF
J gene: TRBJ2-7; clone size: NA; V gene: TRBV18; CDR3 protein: CASSPPSSYEQYF
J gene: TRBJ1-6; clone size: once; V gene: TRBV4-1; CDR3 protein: CASSFSTGGESPLHF
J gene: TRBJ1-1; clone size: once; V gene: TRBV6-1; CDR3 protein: CASSEDRLNTEAFF
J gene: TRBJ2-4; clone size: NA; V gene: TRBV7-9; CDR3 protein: CASSPRQHNIQYF
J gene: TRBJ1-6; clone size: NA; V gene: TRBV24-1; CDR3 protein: CATSEPKPGQRNSPLHF
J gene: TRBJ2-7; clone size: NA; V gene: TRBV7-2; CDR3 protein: CASSTTGGYEQYF
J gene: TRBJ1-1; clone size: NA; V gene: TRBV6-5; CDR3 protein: CASSSARVTEAFF
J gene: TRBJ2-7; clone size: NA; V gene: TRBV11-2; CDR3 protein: CASSLQDFAYEQYF
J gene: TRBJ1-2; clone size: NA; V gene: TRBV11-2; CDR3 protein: CASSFGTGGYGYTF
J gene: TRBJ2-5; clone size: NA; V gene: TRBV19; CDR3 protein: CASSIGQETQYF
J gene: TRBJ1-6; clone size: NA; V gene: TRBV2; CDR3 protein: CASRADRGLSPLHF
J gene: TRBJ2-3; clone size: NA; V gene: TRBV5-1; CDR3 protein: CASSWGPGRRTDTQYF
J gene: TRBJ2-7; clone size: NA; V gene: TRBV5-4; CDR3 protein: CASSLDLTRGNEQYF
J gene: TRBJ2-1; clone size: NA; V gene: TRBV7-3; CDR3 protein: CASSPAGGSYNEQFF
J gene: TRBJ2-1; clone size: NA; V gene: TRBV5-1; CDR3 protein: CASSLLKRDHEQFF
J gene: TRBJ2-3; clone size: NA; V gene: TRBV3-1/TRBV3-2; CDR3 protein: CASSQGGGGTDTQYF
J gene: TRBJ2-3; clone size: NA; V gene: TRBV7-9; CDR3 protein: CASSTYGTNNRVADTQYF
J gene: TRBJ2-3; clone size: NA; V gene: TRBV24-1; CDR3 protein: CATSARASGRVTDTQYF
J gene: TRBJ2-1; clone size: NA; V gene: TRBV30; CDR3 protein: CAWIETGGNEQFF
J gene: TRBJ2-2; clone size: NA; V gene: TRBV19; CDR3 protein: CASSGTGGTGELFF
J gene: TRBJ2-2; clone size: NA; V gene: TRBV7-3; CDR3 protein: CASSLEGADTGELFF
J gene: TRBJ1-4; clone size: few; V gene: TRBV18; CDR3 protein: CASSPPGRGSTNEKLFF
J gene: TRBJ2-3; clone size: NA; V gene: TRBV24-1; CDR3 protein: CATSDLDRETQYF
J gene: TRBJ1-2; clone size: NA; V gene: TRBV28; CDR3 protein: CASSPTRRGGNYGYTF